These 5 T cell receptor beta chains came from one sample sequenced in a study of cytomegalovirus exposure and HLA in healthy donors. The PCR employed 60 Vbeta primers together with 13 Jbeta primers. Sequencing used immunoSEQ multiplex PCR; TCRdb keeps in-frame clones, though not all of them. The table shows roughly 200,000 clones, with 80% occurring only once. The sequenced sample consisted of PBMCs. These receptors originate from a man aged 35-49 years in good health and CMV-seronegative.

J is TRBJ2-7 and V is TRBV10-3; D is possibly TRBD1 (6 bases). Trimming took 8 bases from V and 4 from J, leaving 15 bases between them. The CDR3 covers 13 residues. Germline V lookup: CDR1 ENHRY, CDR2 SYGVKD. CDR3 loop: CAIRQALGYEQYF. The CDR3 coding sequence is TGTGCCATCCGACAGGCCCTCGGGTACGAGCAGTACTTC.

V usage is TRBV7-9 and J usage is TRBJ2-3; 8 bases align to TRBD2. Germline V gene lookup returns CDR1 SEHNR and CDR2 FQNEAQ (reference sequence). Unmatched junction bases numbered 20, after V lost 5 bases and J lost 4 bases. The CDR3 runs to 19 residues. DNA for the CDR3: TGTGCCAGCAGCCGGCTCATCGGCGCATCGGGGGGGCTCCCAGATACGCAGTATTTT. Residues: CASSRLIGASGGLPDTQYF.

The CDR3 coding sequence is TGTGCCAGCTCATTTTCGAACACCCAACCCCACGAGCAGTACTTC. This encodes CASSFSNTQPHEQYF. The chain uses TRBV18 and TRBJ2-7, with unresolved D. Per the germline V gene, CDR1 is KGHSH and CDR2 is LQKENI. V was trimmed by 5 bases and J by 5 bases, leaving 19 bases between them. The CDR3 spans 15 residues. Complete variable domain (other parts from reference TRBV18 and TRBJ2-7): NAGVMQNPRHLVRRRGQEARLRCSPMKGHSHVYWYRQLPEEGLKFMVYLQKENIIDESGMPKERFSAEFPKEGPSILRIQQVVRGDSAAYFCASSFSNTQPHEQYFGPGTRLTVT.

The chain joins TRBV4-1 to TRBJ1-2, with D tentatively TRBD1 (5 bases). Germline V gives CDR1 MGHRA, CDR2 YSYEKL. This CDR3 has 13 amino acids. Trimming pared 1 base from V and 8 bases from J, leaving 11 bases between. The CDR3 nucleotides are TGCGCCAGCAGCCAAGTACTTCGGGGGGGCTACACCTTC. Amino acid sequence: CASSQVLRGGYTF.

The J gene is TRBJ2-5, the V gene TRBV27, with a weak D call TRBD2 (6 bases). CDR3 size: 15 residues. Germline lookup yields CDR1 MNHEY and CDR2 SMNVEV (reference sequence). V lost 7 bases and J 1 base, leaving 16 bases between the germline ends. CDR3 in amino acids: CASTRYGGIQETQYF. The CDR3 bases are TGTGCCAGCACTCGCTATGGAGGGATCCAAGAGACCCAGTACTTC.